Each of the 9 T cell receptor beta chains below was sequenced from the same sample in a study of Ad26.COV2.S vaccination and SARS-CoV-2 variants. Regarding treatment: over 15 received Ad26.COV2.S at low or high dose, single or two shots; about 5 received placebo; per-sample allocation not given. The investigators took samples on day 63 after the first vaccine or placebo injection. Sequencing used immunoSEQ multiplex PCR; TCRdb keeps in-frame clones, though not all of them. The sample consists of about 380,000 clones, 83% of them appearing once. This material consisted of peripheral blood, taken in a trial of Ad26.COV2.S vaccine versus placebo. The source is a person between 18 and 65 years old who received the Ad26.COV2.S COVID-19 vaccine or a placebo.

The chain links TRBV19 to TRBJ1-2, with no clear D. Trimming left V 3 bases short and J 3 bases short, with 8 bases between. This CDR3 is built from 13 residues. The V gene's germline CDR1 is LNHDA and CDR2 SQIVND (reference sequence). The CDR3 region is CASSILSDYGYTF. The CDR3 DNA follows: TGTGCCAGTAGTATTTTGTCGGACTATGGCTACACCTTC.

J is TRBJ2-5 and V is TRBV5-1; D perhaps matches TRBD2 (5 bases). The length of the CDR3 is 13 residues. CDR1 is SGHRS and CDR2 is YFSETQ in the germline V gene. V was pared by 4 bases and J by 5 bases, with 12 bases between. The CDR3 DNA reads TGCGCCAGCAGCCTTTCTTCGGGGGAGACCCAGTACTTC. Translated, it gives CASSLSSGETQYF.

The chain carries TRBV7-2 and TRBJ2-1; 9 bases are a match to TRBD2. V was clipped by 4 bases and J by 4 bases; unmatched bases: 11. Germline CDR1 is SGHTA and CDR2 is FQGNSA. This CDR3 region has 17 residues. CDR3: CASSYSPPSGVYNEQFF. The CDR3 DNA follows: TGTGCCAGCAGCTACTCACCCCCTAGCGGGGTTTACAATGAGCAGTTCTTC. Full variable domain (missing parts from reference TRBV7-2 and TRBJ2-1): GAGVSQSPSNKVTEKGKDVELRCDPISGHTALYWYRQSLGQGLEFLIYFQGNSAPDKSGLPSDRFSAERTGGSVSTLTIQRTQQEDSAVYLCASSYSPPSGVYNEQFFGPGTRLTVL.

The rearrangement joins TRBV5-1 to TRBJ2-1, with unresolved D. The CDR3 consists of 14 residues. Germline V gives CDR1 SGHRS, CDR2 YFSETQ. Trimming stripped 6 bases from V and 9 bases from J, with 19 bases between. CDR3 in DNA: TGCGCCAGCAACTCCTACGACCGGAGTGGTGAGCAGTTCTTC. It yields the protein CASNSYDRSGEQFF.

The V and J genes are TRBV24-1 and TRBJ2-6; D call uncertain. V was clipped by 6 bases and J by 2 bases, with 4 bases between them. From germline, CDR1 is KGHDR and CDR2 SFDVKD. The CDR3 is made up of 13 amino acids. CDR3: CATSYTGANVLTF. CDR3 DNA sequence: TGTGCCACCAGTTACACTGGGGCCAACGTCCTGACTTTC.

V usage is TRBV11-3 and J usage is TRBJ2-7; TRBD2 is a possible D gene (7 bases). The CDR3 loop spans 14 amino acids. Per the germline V gene, CDR1 is SGHNT and CDR2 is YENEEA. V lost 8 bases, J lost 4 bases, and 18 bases lay in between. Written as DNA, the CDR3 is TGTGCCAGCGGGGGGGCAGGGGAAGTATACGAGCAGTACTTC. It codes for CASGGAGEVYEQYF.

The chain recombines TRBV3-1 (or the pseudogene TRBV3-2) with TRBJ2-3, with 14 nucleotides matching TRBD2. With 1 base clipped from V and 3 bases from J, the junction kept 0 bases outside the gene matches. This CDR3 has 16 residues. The germline V gene encodes CDR1 LGHDT and CDR2 YNNKEL (reference sequence). CDR3 loop: CASSQGTSGRTDTQYF. In DNA form, the CDR3 reads TGTGCCAGCAGCCAAGGGACTAGCGGGAGGACAGATACGCAGTATTTT.

The chain carries TRBV7-6 and TRBJ1-1; perhaps TRBD1 as D (6 bases). The CDR3 extends over 13 amino acids. CDR1 and CDR2 (germline): SGHVS, FNYEAQ. V was trimmed by 6 bases and J by 6 bases, leaving 14 bases between them. CDR3 nucleotide sequence: TGTGCCAGCAGTTTCGTCAGGGGAGCTGAAGCTTTCTTT. This sequence encodes CASSFVRGAEAFF.

The rearrangement joins TRBV10-3 to TRBJ2-1; 10 positions agree with TRBD2. Germline V lookup: CDR1 ENHRY, CDR2 SYGVKD. With V trimmed by 8 bases and J by 8 bases, 9 bases remained unmatched. The CDR3 is 14 amino acids. The chain's CDR3 is CAISVGTSVDEQFF. CDR3 coding DNA: TGTGCCATCTCGGTCGGGACTAGCGTCGATGAGCAGTTCTTC.